One and the same sample provided the 21 T cell receptor beta chains below, sequenced in a study of blood T cell repertoires in COVID-19. TCRdb's copy holds only in-frame clones and misses some; the assay was immunoSEQ multiplex PCR. The repertoire holds roughly 240,000 clones, with 83% as singletons. Sequencing was done on a sample of PBMCs or T cells enriched from blood (not recorded which). Receptors were obtained from a woman in her 40s who had been exposed to COVID-19.

Only one count was recorded for this clone. The CDR3 DNA sequence: TGCGCCAGCAGCCATGGGACTAGCGGGGCCCGCTCCTACAATGAGCAGTTCTTC. This translates into CASSHGTSGARSYNEQFF. This chain joins TRBV4-3 and TRBJ2-1; 13 bases are a match to TRBD2. The J segment lost 0 bases and the V segment lost 3 bases, leaving 5 bases of the junction unmatched. There are 18 residues in the CDR3. Looked up from germline, CDR1 is LGHNA and CDR2 is YSLEER.

The CDR3 reads CASRTAIATNEKLFF. The DNA of the CDR3 is TGTGCCAGCAGGACAGCGATCGCAACTAATGAAAAACTGTTTTTT. This rearrangement joins TRBV6-5 to TRBJ1-4, with a weak D call TRBD1 (5 bases). V lost 6 bases to trimming and J lost 0 bases, with 11 bases between them. Per germline, CDR1 MNHEY and CDR2 SVGAGI. The CDR3 is made up of 15 amino acids.

The genes are TRBV7-3 and TRBJ1-2; D unresolved. V lost 4 bases and J lost 4, with 10 bases in between. The length of the CDR3 is 13 residues. Germline lookup yields CDR1 SGHTA and CDR2 FQGTGA. CDR3 sequence reads: CASSSYEAYGYTF. DNA for the CDR3: TGTGCCAGCAGCTCTTATGAGGCCTATGGCTACACCTTC.

V gene TRBV7-3 combines with J gene TRBJ2-1, with 9 nucleotides matching TRBD2. J lost 7 bases, V lost 0 bases, and 7 bases had no gene match. Germline lookup yields CDR1 SGHTA and CDR2 FQGTGA. The CDR3 contains 16 residues. Here the CDR3 DNA reads TGTGCCAGCAGCTTAACTTGGGGGCTAGCGGGGAATGAGCAGTTCTTC. Its protein product is CASSLTWGLAGNEQFF. Drawing the rest from reference TRBV7-3 and TRBJ2-1, the complete variable domain is GAGVSQTPSNKVTEKGKYVELRCDPISGHTALYWYRQSLGQGPEFLIYFQGTGAADDSGLPNDRFFAVRPEGSVSTLKIQRTERGDSAVYLCASSLTWGLAGNEQFFGPGTRLTVL.

The chain links TRBV28 to TRBJ1-1; 8 positions agree with TRBD1. The CDR3 loop spans 15 amino acids. The germline V gene has CDR1 MDHEN and CDR2 SYDVKM. J gave up 6 bases and V 7 bases, and 13 bases lay outside the gene matches. The CDR3, as DNA: TGTGCCAGCATCTTTCAGGGGGCGCTCAGCCCTGAAGCTTTCTTT. Translation: CASIFQGALSPEAFF.

The sample holds one count of this clone. The rearrangement uses TRBV11-2 and TRBJ1-4, with 7 bases lining up with TRBD1. The CDR3 runs to 14 residues. Germline V gives CDR1 SGHAT, CDR2 FQNNGV. V lost 5 bases to trimming and J lost 7 bases; unmatched junction nucleotides: 7. In DNA, the CDR3 is TGTGCCAGCAGCCGCAGGGGGAGTGGTGAAAAACTGTTTTTT. Its protein is CASSRRGSGEKLFF.

This chain uses TRBV5-6 with TRBJ1-6; TRBD1 might be the D (6 bases). The CDR3 contains 14 residues. The V end was cut by 2 bases, the J end by 7 bases, with 10 bases between. Looked up from germline, CDR1 is SGHDT and CDR2 is YYEEEE. The CDR3 spells CASSFTGINSPLHF. The DNA for the CDR3 is TGTGCCAGCAGCTTTACAGGGATCAATTCACCCCTCCACTTT.

The chain recombines TRBV11-2 with TRBJ1-5; 9 positions agree with TRBD1. Trimming took 0 bases from V and 4 from J; bases not matched to a gene: 1. The CDR3 consists of 15 residues. Germline CDR1 reads SGHAT; CDR2 reads FQNNGV. CDR3 sequence (DNA): TGTGCCAGCAGCTTAGAACAGGGGGCTAATCAGCCCCAGCATTTT. Residues: CASSLEQGANQPQHF.

The chain's CDR3 is CASSPHSPGHRLEAFF. The DNA of the CDR3 is TGTGCCAGCAGTCCTCACTCCCCGGGACACCGACTAGAAGCTTTCTTT. The chain recombines TRBV7-3 with TRBJ1-1; a possible D gene is TRBD1 (6 bases). CDR1 and CDR2 from the germline V gene are SGHTA and FQGTGA. The V end lost 6 bases, the J end lost 8 bases, and 25 bases lay between the germline ends. The CDR3 has 16 residues. Looking up the rest from reference TRBV7-3 and TRBJ1-1 gives the full variable domain: GAGVSQTPSNKVTEKGKYVELRCDPISGHTALYWYRQSLGQGPEFLIYFQGTGAADDSGLPNDRFFAVRPEGSVSTLKIQRTERGDSAVYLCASSPHSPGHRLEAFFGQGTRLTVV.

This chain connects TRBV5-1 to TRBJ1-2; TRBD1 is a possible D gene (5 bases). The germline CDR1 and CDR2 sequences are SGHRS and YFSETQ. This CDR3 has 15 amino acids. Trimming removed 0 bases at V and 2 bases at J, with 11 bases between. CDR3 in DNA: TGCGCCAGCAGCTTGGGATTAGGGGTAAACTATGGCTACACCTTC. Its protein is CASSLGLGVNYGYTF.

This clone was counted once. The V and J genes are TRBV7-9 and TRBJ2-7; D perhaps matches TRBD1 (5 bases). Trimming left V 5 bases short and J 1 base short, with 15 bases between. Germline CDR1 and CDR2: SEHNR and FQNEAQ (reference sequence). The CDR3 is 15 residues long. CDR3 sequence: CASSQGQKKSYEQYF. In nucleotides, the CDR3 is TGTGCCAGCAGCCAGGGTCAGAAAAAATCCTACGAGCAGTACTTC.

This chain uses TRBV10-3 with TRBJ1-2; the D gene is possibly TRBD1 (6 bases). Germline V lookup: CDR1 ENHRY, CDR2 SYGVKD. The CDR3 loop spans 15 amino acids. The V end lost 7 bases, the J end lost 6 bases, and 21 bases lay between the germline ends. CDR3 loop: CAITWETGKANGYTF. The CDR3 nucleotides are TGTGCCATCACGTGGGAGACAGGCAAGGCCAATGGCTACACCTTC.

The chain combines TRBV5-5 with TRBJ1-3; D call uncertain. This CDR3 contains 15 residues. Germline lookup yields CDR1 SGHKS and CDR2 YYEKEE (reference sequence). V lost 1 base and J lost 4, with 12 bases in between. This CDR3 is CASSLRGASGNTIYF. DNA for the CDR3: TGTGCCAGCAGCTTGAGAGGAGCTTCGGGAAACACCATATATTTT.

The chain joins TRBV29-1 to TRBJ1-2, with D hard to call. Germline V lookup: CDR1 SQVTM, CDR2 ANQGSEA. The CDR3 is 13 amino acids. The V end was cut by 2 bases, the J end by 3 bases, with 10 bases between. The CDR3 bases are TGCAGCGTTGAAAACGACGGAGACTATGGCTACACCTTC. This codes for CSVENDGDYGYTF.

CDR3 DNA sequence: TGTGCCAGCAGCTTAGCTAGGGGACAGGGGAATGAAAAACTGTTTTTT. Amino acid sequence: CASSLARGQGNEKLFF. The V gene is TRBV7-9, the J gene TRBJ1-4; TRBD1 aligns across 10 bases. The length of the CDR3 is 16 residues. From germline, CDR1 is SEHNR and CDR2 FQNEAQ (reference sequence). J was trimmed by 5 bases and V by 0 bases; bases with no gene match: 3.

J is TRBJ1-1 and V is TRBV3-1 (or the pseudogene TRBV3-2), with 7 positions matching TRBD1. Germline CDR1 LGHDT, CDR2 YNNKEL (reference sequence). The CDR3 has 15 amino acids. V lost 4 bases and J lost 7; bases outside the gene matches: 12. DNA for the CDR3: TGTGCCAGCAGCCGCCTTGGACAGGCCCGTAATGAAGCTTTCTTT. Translation gives CASSRLGQARNEAFF.

The DNA for the CDR3 is TGTGCCAGCAGCCCCGGACTTGTGGGACAAGAGACCCAGTACTTC. This sequence encodes CASSPGLVGQETQYF. The chain employs TRBV7-6 and TRBJ2-5; D perhaps matches TRBD2 (5 bases). CDR1 is SGHVS and CDR2 is FNYEAQ in the germline V gene. This CDR3 comprises 15 residues. Trimming removed 5 bases at V and 2 bases at J, with 15 bases between.

The chain uses TRBV7-9 and TRBJ2-7, with 9 bases aligning to TRBD2. Trimming removed 1 base from V and 2 bases from J; junction bases left unmatched: 9. The CDR3 runs 17 residues. Per germline, CDR1 SEHNR and CDR2 FQNEAQ (reference sequence). The CDR3 sequence is CASSLERGAGGPYEQYF. In DNA form, the CDR3 reads TGTGCCAGCAGCTTAGAGCGGGGGGCGGGGGGCCCCTACGAGCAGTACTTC.

The gene calls are TRBV4-3 and TRBJ1-1, with D tentatively TRBD1 (6 bases). V was shortened by 0 bases and J by 4 bases, with 12 bases between the two germline ends. The V gene's germline CDR1 is LGHNA and CDR2 YSLEER. The CDR3 runs to 15 residues. The CDR3 here is CASSQEKDRSTEAFF. As DNA, the CDR3 is TGCGCCAGCAGCCAAGAAAAAGACAGGAGCACTGAAGCTTTCTTT.

The J gene is TRBJ1-2, the V gene TRBV6-5; 8 bases agree with TRBD1. The length of the CDR3 is 13 residues. Germline values: CDR1 MNHEY, CDR2 SVGAGI. With 7 bases clipped from V and 6 bases from J, the junction kept 7 bases outside the gene matches. The CDR3 loop reads CASIPGGHDGYTF. As DNA, the CDR3 is TGTGCCAGCATCCCAGGGGGCCACGATGGCTACACCTTC.

This rearrangement joins TRBV28 to TRBJ2-5; a weak D match, TRBD1 (5 bases). Germline CDR1 and CDR2: MDHEN and SYDVKM. V shed 4 bases and J shed 2 bases, with 20 bases lying between them. The CDR3 has 17 amino acids. The CDR3 DNA is TGTGCCAGCAGTTCCCCCCCCGGCAGGGCCAGACAAGAGACCCAGTACTTC. Residues: CASSSPPGRARQETQYF.